These 18 T cell receptor beta chains came from one sample sequenced in a study of cytomegalovirus exposure and HLA in healthy donors. Clones were read by immunoSEQ multiplex PCR, and TCRdb kept only the in-frame ones, dropping some. The table records 220,000 or so clones, 65% to 85% of them present only once. The sample taken for sequencing was PBMCs. All receptors derive from a woman aged 25-40 years in good health and CMV-seropositive.

This rearrangement joins TRBV25-1 to TRBJ1-2; D is unresolved. CDR3 size: 13 residues. The ends were cut back, 2 bases at V and 4 bases at J, with 8 bases in the middle. Germline values: CDR1 MGHDK, CDR2 SYGVNS. CDR3 protein: CASSEPGFYGYTF. CDR3 DNA: TGTGCCAGCAGTGAACCCGGGTTCTATGGCTACACCTTC.

In its sample, this clone was seen many times. The V call is TRBV6-5, the J call TRBJ1-1, with no clear D. CDR1 and CDR2 (germline): MNHEY, SVGAGI. V lost 0 bases, J lost 0 bases, and 8 bases lay in between. The length of the CDR3 is 15 residues. CDR3 DNA: TGTGCCAGCAGTTACTCGAATTCGGTGAACACTGAAGCTTTCTTT. Amino acid sequence: CASSYSNSVNTEAFF.

The V and J genes are TRBV30 and TRBJ2-5; no reliable D call. Trimming removed 4 bases at V and 5 bases at J, with 14 bases between. This CDR3 has 13 amino acids. Germline lookup yields CDR1 GTSNPN and CDR2 SVGIG (reference sequence). This chain's CDR3 is CAWMPTESETQYF. The CDR3 DNA is TGTGCCTGGATGCCAACAGAATCCGAGACCCAGTACTTC.

This clone was seen once. The chain carries TRBV19 and TRBJ2-1; TRBD2 matches 7 bases. V lost 5 bases, J lost 4 bases, and 14 bases stayed unmatched. Germline CDR1 LNHDA, CDR2 SQIVND (reference sequence). This CDR3 contains 17 residues. The CDR3 DNA follows: TGTGCCAGTAGTGCGCGATACCCGGGACTACTATACAATGAGCAGTTCTTC. Protein sequence: CASSARYPGLLYNEQFF.

The chain has TRBV5-1 and TRBJ2-3, with 11 bases lining up with TRBD1. The CDR3 loop spans 16 amino acids. After removal of 4 bases from V and 3 bases from J, the junction contained 7 bases not matched to a gene. Germline CDR1 SGHRS, CDR2 YFSETQ. The CDR3 region has the DNA TGCGCCAGCAGCCCGTGGACAGGGGGCAGAACAGATACGCAGTATTTT. It encodes CASSPWTGGRTDTQYF.

The chain employs TRBV11-3 and TRBJ1-2, with TRBD1 identical over 9 bases. CDR1 SGHNT and CDR2 YENEEA come from the germline V gene. Trimming at V came to 5 bases and at J to 7 bases, leaving 5 bases not matched to a gene. The CDR3 runs 13 residues. The CDR3 spells CASSDRDRVGYTF. CDR3 bases: TGTGCCAGCAGCGACCGGGACAGGGTTGGCTACACCTTC.

The CDR3, as DNA: TGTGCCATCAGTGGGCGGAGCTCTGGGGCCAACGTCCTGACTTTC. It yields the protein CAISGRSSGANVLTF. The chain combines TRBV10-3 with TRBJ2-6; D is undetermined. The V end was cut by 4 bases, the J end by 0 bases, with 7 bases between. The CDR3 runs 15 residues. Germline V lookup: CDR1 ENHRY, CDR2 SYGVKD.

The chain links TRBV14 to TRBJ1-2; 7 positions agree with TRBD1. The CDR3 is 16 amino acids. V lost 4 bases, J lost 8 bases, and 16 bases stayed unmatched. CDR1 is SGHDN and CDR2 is FVKESK in the germline V gene. Here the CDR3 DNA reads TGTGCCAGCAGCCCGGGAGGACAGGTTTTAAGGCGAGGCTACACCTTC. The encoded protein is CASSPGGQVLRRGYTF.

The rearrangement joins TRBV27 to TRBJ2-5; a possible D gene is TRBD2 (5 bases). V lost 5 bases and J lost 1, with 14 bases in between. CDR1 is MNHEY, CDR2 SMNVEV, per germline (reference sequence). The CDR3 is 15 residues long. The CDR3 here is CASSAHGVPQETQYF. Here the CDR3 DNA reads TGTGCCAGCAGTGCCCACGGGGTCCCCCAAGAGACCCAGTACTTC.

This chain uses TRBV20-1 with TRBJ1-1, with D possibly matching TRBD1 (6 bases). Trimming shortened V by 6 bases and J by 7 bases, and 12 bases separated the two germline ends. Germline-derived CDR1 and CDR2 are DFQATT and SNEGSKA (reference sequence). This CDR3 spans 11 amino acids. The CDR3 here is CSAPGGREAFF. The CDR3 DNA reads as TGCAGTGCACCCGGGGGGCGTGAAGCTTTCTTT.

The V and J genes are TRBV7-2 and TRBJ2-3; perhaps TRBD1 as D (6 bases). The CDR3 is 14 amino acids. Per germline, CDR1 SGHTA and CDR2 FQGNSA. V lost 5 bases and J 3 bases, leaving 12 bases between the germline ends. The CDR3 nucleotides are TGTGCCAGCAGCCTACTAACAGGGACAGATACGCAGTATTTT. Translating it yields CASSLLTGTDTQYF.

The chain uses TRBV5-4 and TRBJ1-2, with 8 bases identical to TRBD1. The CDR3 is 14 residues long. Germline CDR1 reads SGHNT; CDR2 reads YYREEE (reference sequence). With V trimmed by 0 bases and J by 8 bases, 6 bases remained unmatched. DNA of the CDR3: TGTGCCAGCAGCTTGGACAGGGGGAATGACGGCTACACCTTC. It specifies CASSLDRGNDGYTF.

The chain recombines TRBV6-6 with TRBJ1-2; tentative D call: TRBD1 (6 bases). This CDR3 has 15 amino acids. Germline CDR1 MNHNY, CDR2 SVGAGI (reference sequence). Deletions cut 0 bases from V and 2 bases from J, with 10 bases between. CDR3 region: CASSYSRTDNYGYTF. As DNA, the CDR3 is TGTGCCAGCAGTTACTCGAGGACAGACAACTATGGCTACACCTTC.

As regards this clone: The same CDR3 also results from other DNA sequences found in this sample. This rearrangement joins TRBV11-2 to TRBJ2-1; 7 bases are a match to TRBD2. CDR3 length: 15 residues. The germline CDR1 and CDR2 sequences are SGHAT and FQNNGV. V dropped 3 bases and J dropped 0; count of bases not matched to a gene: 2. CDR3 nucleotides: TGTGCCAGCAGCTTCGGCGGGGGCTCCTACAATGAGCAGTTCTTC. Protein: CASSFGGGSYNEQFF.

The chain carries TRBV19 and TRBJ1-2, with 7 nucleotides matching TRBD1. The CDR3 consists of 16 residues. J was trimmed by 5 bases and V by 7 bases; bases with no gene match: 16. In germline, CDR1 is LNHDA, CDR2 SQIVND (reference sequence). The CDR3 DNA sequence: TGTGCCAGTAAGCCCGCGGCAGGGGGGATCAGATATGGCTACACCTTC. Residues: CASKPAAGGIRYGYTF.

The chain links TRBV6-5 to TRBJ2-7; tentatively, D is TRBD1 or TRBD2 (5 bases each). Germline V gene sequence: CDR1 MNHEY, CDR2 SVGAGI. The CDR3 runs 12 residues. The V end was cut by 8 bases, the J end by 0 bases, with 8 bases between. For the CDR3, the DNA is TGTGCCAGCCGGGACGCCTCCTACGAGCAGTACTTC. It is translated as CASRDASYEQYF.

The CDR3 spells CSVLRGFSTDTQYF. The CDR3 bases are TGCAGCGTCTTGCGGGGGTTCAGCACAGATACGCAGTATTTT. The chain has TRBV29-1 and TRBJ2-3, with 7 bases that match TRBD2. The germline V gene encodes CDR1 SQVTM and CDR2 ANQGSEA. This CDR3 comprises 14 residues. Trimming at V came to 6 bases and at J to 0 bases, leaving 6 bases not matched to a gene.

This chain connects TRBV29-1 to TRBJ2-5; TRBD2 is a possible D gene (5 bases). Germline V gene sequence: CDR1 SQVTM, CDR2 ANQGSEA. The CDR3 consists of 16 residues. Trimming took off 7 bases at V and 3 bases at J, with 24 bases between the two ends. The chain's CDR3 is CSAFPSSYTVKETQYF. CDR3 DNA: TGCAGCGCCTTCCCCTCTAGCTATACGGTGAAAGAGACCCAGTACTTC.